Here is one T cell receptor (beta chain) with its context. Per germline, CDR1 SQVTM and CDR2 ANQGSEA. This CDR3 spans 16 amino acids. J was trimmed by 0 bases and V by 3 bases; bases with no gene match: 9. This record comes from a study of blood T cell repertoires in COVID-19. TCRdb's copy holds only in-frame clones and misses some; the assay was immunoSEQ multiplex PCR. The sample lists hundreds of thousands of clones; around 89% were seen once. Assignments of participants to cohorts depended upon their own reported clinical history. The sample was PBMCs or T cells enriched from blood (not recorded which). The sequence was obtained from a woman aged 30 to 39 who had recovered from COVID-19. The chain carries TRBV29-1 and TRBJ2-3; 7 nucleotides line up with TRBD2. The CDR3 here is CSVDRGDYVSTDTQYF. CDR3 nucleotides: TGCAGCGTTGACCGGGGGGACTACGTTAGCACAGATACGCAGTATTTT.